These 5 T cell receptor beta chains share one sample of origin, sequenced in a study of patients and donors after allogeneic stem cell transplantation. Using its own MiXCR run on the RT-PCR reads, TCRdb lists one record per CDR3 protein. Of over 200,000 distinct CDR3 sequences in the sample, 35% to 45% were seen once. Material for sequencing was blood, either unsorted or a sorted T cell fraction (not recorded which). These receptors all come from a human donor who was either an allogeneic HSCT recipient or a stem cell or donor lymphocyte infusion donor (not recorded which). It is not recorded whose cells these are; they may come from a transplant donor.

The chain employs TRBV12-3 or TRBV12-4 and TRBJ1-2; unclear D gene. The CDR3 length is 13 residues. Trimming cost V 4 bases and J 4 bases, with 10 bases left between them. CDR3 bases: TGTGCCAGCAGTTCCCCCGGTTCCTATGGCTACACCTTC. Protein: CASSSPGSYGYTF.

The chain uses TRBV3-1 and TRBJ2-7; no clear D. V was trimmed by 3 bases and J by 0 bases, leaving 6 bases between them. Germline loops: CDR1 LGHDT, CDR2 YNNKEL (reference sequence). CDR3 size: 13 residues. Here the CDR3 reads CASSHPGSYEQYF. The CDR3, as DNA: TGTGCCAGCAGCCACCCAGGCTCCTACGAGCAGTACTTC.

The rearrangement links TRBV20-1 to TRBJ2-1; D tentatively fits TRBD1 or TRBD2 (5 bases each). Germline V gene sequence: CDR1 DFQATT, CDR2 SNEGSKA (reference sequence). V lost 4 bases to trimming and J lost 7 bases, with 17 bases between them. The CDR3 runs 14 residues. Here the CDR3 reads CSATTGTGGNEQFF. In nucleotides, the CDR3 is TGCAGTGCTACAACCGGGACGGGTGGAAATGAGCAGTTCTTC.

V usage is TRBV12-3 or TRBV12-4 and J usage is TRBJ1-1; TRBD1 aligns across 7 bases. The length of the CDR3 is 15 residues. The V gene end was trimmed by 1 base and the J gene end by 0 bases; junction bases not matched to a gene: 2. This CDR3 is CASSLDRGLNTEAFF. CDR3 DNA: TGTGCCAGCAGTTTAGACAGGGGATTGAACACTGAAGCTTTCTTT.

The rearrangement joins TRBV15 to TRBJ2-5; D is ambiguous. Looked up from germline, CDR1 is LNHNV and CDR2 is YYDKDF (reference sequence). V lost 1 base to trimming and J lost 4 bases, with 4 bases between them. This CDR3 contains 12 residues. DNA of the CDR3: TGTGCCACCAGCAGAGGGGGAGAGACCCAGTACTTC. Its translation: CATSRGGETQYF.